This entry lists 7 T cell receptor beta chains sequenced from one sample in a study of blood T cell repertoires in COVID-19. Only in-frame clones appear in the TCRdb table, and some are missing; sequencing was by immunoSEQ multiplex PCR. Counted here are 55,000 to 85,000 clones, over 65% occurring once; the ten biggest clones make up approximately 0.8%. The sequencing sample was made of peripheral blood. All receptors derive from a woman in her 70s with acute or convalescent COVID-19.

The CDR3 region is CASSPLTGARGEQYF. CDR3 sequence (DNA): TGTGCCAGCAGCCCCCTCACAGGGGCCAGAGGGGAGCAGTACTTC. V gene TRBV14 combines with J gene TRBJ2-7, with 7 bases identical to TRBD1. The J segment lost 7 bases and the V segment lost 4 bases, leaving 13 bases of the junction unmatched. The CDR3 spans 15 residues. Germline-derived CDR1 and CDR2 are SGHDN and FVKESK.

J is TRBJ1-1 and V is TRBV19, with 8 nucleotides matching TRBD1. The CDR3 contains 17 residues. The V gene end was trimmed by 5 bases and the J gene end by 5 bases; junction bases not matched to a gene: 16. Germline V gene lookup returns CDR1 LNHDA and CDR2 SQIVND (reference sequence). Written as DNA, the CDR3 is TGTGCCAGTAGTCCCGGGGCAGGGGGCGCTCAGATAACTGAAGCTTTCTTT. Protein sequence: CASSPGAGGAQITEAFF.

The chain recombines TRBV24-1 with TRBJ1-1; 10 bases line up with TRBD1. The CDR3 spans 15 residues. Germline V CDR1 and CDR2: KGHDR, SFDVKD. The V segment lost 6 bases and the J segment 5 bases; nucleotides outside the gene matches: 8. The CDR3 nucleotides are TGTGCCACCAGTCCCCGCGACAGGGGGCTAACTGAAGCTTTCTTT. It specifies CATSPRDRGLTEAFF.

V and J are TRBV2 and TRBJ1-2; maybe TRBD1 (6 bases). The CDR3 extends over 12 amino acids. Germline CDR1 reads SNHLY; CDR2 reads FYNNEI. V was pared by 1 base and J by 6 bases, with 6 bases between. This CDR3 reads CASSEGGHGYTF. The CDR3, as DNA: TGTGCCAGCAGTGAAGGGGGGCATGGCTACACCTTC.

This chain connects TRBV7-2 to TRBJ2-3, with 11 bases lining up with TRBD2. V gave up 4 bases and J gave up 4 bases; unmatched junction bases: 7. Germline loops: CDR1 SGHTA, CDR2 FQGNSA. CDR3 length equals 16 residues. CDR3 loop: CASSSRLAGTADTQYF. Written as DNA, the CDR3 is TGTGCCAGCAGCTCGAGACTAGCGGGGACTGCAGATACGCAGTATTTT.

The V call is TRBV28, the J call TRBJ2-1; 8 bases match TRBD2. The length of the CDR3 is 16 residues. CDR1 is MDHEN, CDR2 SYDVKM, per germline. The V segment lost 1 base and the J segment 1 base; nucleotides outside the gene matches: 3. CDR3 sequence reads: CASSLLLAVSYNEQFF. The CDR3 DNA reads TGTGCCAGCAGTTTATTACTAGCGGTATCCTACAATGAGCAGTTCTTC. The whole variable domain, filled in from reference TRBV28 and TRBJ2-1, reads DVKVTQSSRYLVKRTGEKVFLECVQDMDHENMFWYRQDPGLGLRLIYFSYDVKMKEKGDIPEGYSVSREKKERFSLILESASTNQTSMYLCASSLLLAVSYNEQFFGPGTRLTVL.

The CDR3 protein is CASSRFPIEGNTEAFF. In nucleotides, the CDR3 is TGTGCCAGCAGCCGATTCCCAATCGAGGGAAACACTGAAGCTTTCTTT. V usage is TRBV14 and J usage is TRBJ1-1; D call uncertain. V was shortened by 4 bases and J by 2 bases, with 17 bases between the two germline ends. In germline, CDR1 is SGHDN, CDR2 FVKESK. CDR3 length equals 16 residues.